The 10 T cell receptor beta chains below all came from one sample that was sequenced in a study of post-analysis software for immune sequencing data. Included in the TCR beta cDNA libraries were unique molecular identifiers. MiXCR, run by TCRdb on the PCR reads, gives a single entry per CDR3 protein. The profile covers some 260,000 distinct CDR3 sequences, with 35% to 45% appearing a single time and around 4.8% taken by the ten largest. Whole-study results and caveats: Patients used four to six TRBV segments, including TRBV5-6, TRBV5-1 and TRBV20-1, more often than controls.

For these receptors, no antigen is known. The sample taken for sequencing was blood. Receptors were obtained from a girl between 5 and 17 years old with multiple sclerosis.

This rearrangement joins TRBV20-1 to TRBJ2-4, with a tentative D call TRBD2 (6 bases). TRBJ2-7 explains the end of the DNA better; the J call may be wrong. The CDR3 consists of 12 residues. Germline V gene data show CDR1 as DFQATT and CDR2 as SNEGSKA (reference sequence). CDR3 sequence reads: CSASMEGYEQYF. DNA of the CDR3: TGCAGTGCGTCCATGGAGGGCTACGAGCAGTACTTC.

As concerns this clonotype: A much larger clonotype is one base distant, so this may be a read error. V and J are TRBV10-3 and TRBJ1-1; weak D call: TRBD1 (5 bases). Trimming took off 6 bases at V and 2 bases at J, with 10 bases between the two ends. This CDR3 is 13 amino acids long. Germline CDR1 and CDR2: ENHRY and SYGVKD. CDR3 coding DNA: TGTGCCATCAGGGGGCTGGGTAACACTGAAGCTTTCTTT. Residues: CAIRGLGNTEAFF.

In its sample, this clonotype was seen a few times. Since a much larger clone is just one base distant, this may be a read error. This chain links TRBV28 with TRBJ2-6; D gene uncertain. V was clipped by 6 bases and J by 2 bases, with 5 bases between them. CDR3 size: 13 residues. Germline loops: CDR1 MDHEN, CDR2 SYDVKM. In DNA form, the CDR3 reads TGTGCCAGCAGGGAAACTGGGGCCAACGTCCTGACTTTC. The encoded protein is CASRETGANVLTF. Combining the CDR3 with reference TRBV28 and TRBJ2-6 gives the whole variable domain DVKVTQSSRYLVKRTGEKVFLECVQDMDHENMFWYRQDPGLGLRLIYFSYDVKMKEKGDIPEGYSVSREKKERFSLILESASTNQTSMYLCASRETGANVLTFGAGSRLTVL.

This clonotype has more than one count but fewer than ten. A much larger clone lies one base from this, so it may be a read error. The J gene is TRBJ2-1, the V gene TRBV27, with 8 bases identical to TRBD2. V gave up 11 bases and J gave up 7 bases; unmatched junction bases: 10. Germline CDR1 is MNHEY and CDR2 is SMNVEV (reference sequence). There are 13 residues in the CDR3. CDR3 in amino acids: CAARGGRWNEQFF. Written as DNA, the CDR3 is TGTGCCGCCCGTGGCGGGAGGTGGAATGAGCAGTTCTTC.

This clonotype was recorded many times. The gene calls are TRBV10-3 and TRBJ2-7; D not resolved. V gave up 3 bases and J gave up 3 bases, with 9 bases separating them. Germline V gene lookup returns CDR1 ENHRY and CDR2 SYGVKD. CDR3 size: 13 residues. The CDR3 nucleotides are TGTGCCATCAGTGATGGCGGAGACTACGAGCAGTACTTC. It translates to CAISDGGDYEQYF.

The chain combines TRBV12-3 or TRBV12-4 with TRBJ2-1; 8 nucleotides match TRBD1. This CDR3 comprises 19 residues. The V and J ends lost 4 bases and 1 base, in that order; junction bases with no gene match: 15. For the CDR3, the DNA is TGTGCCAGCAGTTCCCCCGGACAGGGAATAGTGGGTTCCTACAATGAGCAGTTCTTC. This translates into CASSSPGQGIVGSYNEQFF.

The genes are TRBV7-9 and TRBJ2-7; D tentatively fits TRBD1 or TRBD2 (5 bases each). Germline assignment: CDR1 SEHNR and CDR2 FQNEAQ (reference sequence). The CDR3 has 16 amino acids. V gave up 2 bases and J gave up 7 bases, with 21 bases separating them. The CDR3: CASSLNAGALRDEQYF. CDR3 bases: TGTGCCAGCAGCTTAAACGCCGGGGCCCTCAGGGATGAGCAGTACTTC. Looking up the rest from reference TRBV7-9 and TRBJ2-7 gives the full variable domain: DTGVSQNPRHKITKRGQNVTFRCDPISEHNRLYWYRQTLGQGPEFLTYFQNEAQLEKSRLLSDRFSAERPKGSFSTLEIQRTEQGDSAMYLCASSLNAGALRDEQYFGPGTRLTVT.

This chain connects TRBV28 to TRBJ2-1, with D possibly being TRBD2 (6 bases). The CDR3 contains 15 residues. The V gene lost 4 bases and the J gene lost 8 bases, with 18 bases spanning the gap. Germline-derived CDR1 and CDR2 are MDHEN and SYDVKM. CDR3 bases: TGTGCCAGCAGTTCCTCGACTAGAATTAGCGATGAGCAGTTCTTC. It yields the protein CASSSSTRISDEQFF. The full variable domain, with the rest looked up from reference TRBV28 and TRBJ2-1, is DVKVTQSSRYLVKRTGEKVFLECVQDMDHENMFWYRQDPGLGLRLIYFSYDVKMKEKGDIPEGYSVSREKKERFSLILESASTNQTSMYLCASSSSTRISDEQFFGPGTRLTVL.

V and J are TRBV20-1 and TRBJ2-5; weak D call: TRBD2 (6 bases). Germline V gene sequence: CDR1 DFQATT, CDR2 SNEGSKA (reference sequence). The CDR3 is 14 residues long. V was cut by 6 bases and J by 3 bases, with 17 bases left in between. The CDR3 nucleotides read TGCAGTGCGGCCCGCGGGACGGGAGAAGAGACCCAGTACTTC. Amino acids: CSAARGTGEETQYF.

This clonotype was observed at least ten times. This rearrangement joins TRBV2 to TRBJ1-2, with 8 positions matching TRBD1. The CDR3 runs to 13 residues. Losses at the gene ends were 10 bases for V and 4 bases for J; bases not matched to a gene: 8. In germline, CDR1 is SNHLY, CDR2 FYNNEI. In nucleotides, the CDR3 is TGTGCCATCGAGGACAGGGCGGGCTATGGCTACACCTTC. Translation: CAIEDRAGYGYTF.